These T cell receptor beta chains were read from a single sample in a study of PD-L1 blockade in urothelial cancer. Some clones are missing from TCRdb's copy, which holds only in-frame ones; the method was immunoSEQ multiplex PCR. The sample carries tens of thousands of clones, about 88% recorded once. The sample in question was PBMCs, obtained around atezolizumab (anti-PD-L1) treatment. Source of these receptors: a man aged 55 to 69 with urothelial cancer. The CDR3 runs from the conserved cysteine through the conserved F or W. The D gene is left open where the match is weak.

NA | TRBJ2-3 | TRBV10-3 | CAISPHTTDTQYF
TRBD2 | TRBJ2-1 | TRBV11-2 | CASSLEGTSGSPDEQFF
NA | TRBJ2-2 | TRBV19 | CASRQKNTGELFF
NA | TRBJ1-4 | TRBV18 | CASSPGTTGTNEKLFF
NA | TRBJ2-5 | TRBV7-3 | CASSLIGNRVVETQYF
NA | TRBJ2-7 | TRBV9 | CASSARIGGEQYF
NA | TRBJ2-2 | TRBV10-3 | CAIAGVGVPGELFF
NA | TRBJ2-2 | TRBV5-5 | CASSLLAGSGELFF
TRBD1 | TRBJ1-1 | TRBV25-1 | CASNGQGGTEAFF
TRBD2 | TRBJ2-3 | TRBV9 | CASSPPLAEFTDTQYF
TRBD2 | TRBJ2-1 | TRBV7-2 | CASSLGLEVGEQFF
TRBD1 | TRBJ2-5 | TRBV11-2 | CASNRGPQETQYF
NA | TRBJ2-5 | TRBV5-8 | CASSSRRRPGVETQYF
NA | TRBJ1-3 | TRBV5-8 | CANPGVSGNTIYF
NA | TRBJ1-2 | TRBV10-3 | CAISVSGPEDYGYTF
NA | TRBJ2-7 | TRBV19 | CASSMFMGASYEQYF
NA | TRBJ2-7 | TRBV6-6 | CASSRLGTTWSYEQYF
NA | TRBJ1-3 | TRBV4-1 | CASRHYRISGNTIYF
NA | TRBJ1-1 | TRBV6-5 | CASSYAQQNTEAFF
NA | TRBJ2-7 | TRBV27 | CASSAFGLPNSYEQYF
NA | TRBJ1-4 | TRBV7-9 | CASSFAGSRREKLFF
NA | TRBJ2-3 | TRBV28 | CASSSPQGYTDTQYF
NA | TRBJ2-3 | TRBV30 | CAWSRDSDTQYF
NA | TRBJ2-7 | TRBV5-6 | CASSFGQSEQYF
TRBD2 | TRBJ2-4 | TRBV10-2 | CASSETSGGKNIQYF
NA | TRBJ1-3 | TRBV28 | CASSSGAHTDSGNTIYF
NA | TRBJ1-5 | TRBV29-1 | CSVGHLNQPQHF
NA | TRBJ2-3 | TRBV7-9 | CASSLGGLYTDTQYF
NA | TRBJ2-6 | TRBV7-2 | CASSLRGRVVNVLTF
NA | TRBJ2-5 | TRBV7-3 | CASSLGQGREETQYF
NA | TRBJ1-1 | TRBV30 | CAIWERTEAFF
NA | TRBJ1-5 | TRBV18 | CASSPVIGRVQPQHF